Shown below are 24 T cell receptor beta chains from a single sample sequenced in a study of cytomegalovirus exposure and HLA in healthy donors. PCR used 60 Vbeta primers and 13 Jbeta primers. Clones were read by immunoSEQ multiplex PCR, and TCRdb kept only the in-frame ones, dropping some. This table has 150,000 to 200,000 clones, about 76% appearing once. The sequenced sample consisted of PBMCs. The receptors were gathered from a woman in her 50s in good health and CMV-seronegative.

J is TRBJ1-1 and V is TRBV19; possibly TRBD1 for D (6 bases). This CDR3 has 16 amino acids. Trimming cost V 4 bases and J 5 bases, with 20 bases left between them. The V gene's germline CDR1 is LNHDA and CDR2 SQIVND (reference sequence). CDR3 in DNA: TGTGCCAGTAGTACCCTTCCACAGGGTAGAGGGACTGAAGCTTTCTTT. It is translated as CASSTLPQGRGTEAFF.

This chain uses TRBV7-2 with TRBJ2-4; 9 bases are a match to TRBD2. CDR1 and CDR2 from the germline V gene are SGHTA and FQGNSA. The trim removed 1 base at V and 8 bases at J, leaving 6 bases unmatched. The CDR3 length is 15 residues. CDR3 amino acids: CASSLGASGNYIQYF. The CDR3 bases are TGTGCCAGCAGCTTAGGGGCTAGCGGGAATTACATTCAGTACTTC.

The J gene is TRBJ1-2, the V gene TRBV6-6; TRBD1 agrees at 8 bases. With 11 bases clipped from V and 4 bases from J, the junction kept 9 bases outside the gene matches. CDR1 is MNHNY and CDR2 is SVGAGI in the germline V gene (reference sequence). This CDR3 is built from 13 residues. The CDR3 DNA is TGTGCCGGAACACCAGGGGGCGGCTATGGCTACACCTTC. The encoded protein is CAGTPGGGYGYTF.

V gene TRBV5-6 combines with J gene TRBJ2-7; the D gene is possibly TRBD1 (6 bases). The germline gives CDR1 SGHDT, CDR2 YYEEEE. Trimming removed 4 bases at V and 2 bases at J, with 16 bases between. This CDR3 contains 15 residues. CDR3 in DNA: TGTGCCAGCAGCACTCCAGGCAGGGGACCCTACGAGCAGTACTTC. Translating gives CASSTPGRGPYEQYF.

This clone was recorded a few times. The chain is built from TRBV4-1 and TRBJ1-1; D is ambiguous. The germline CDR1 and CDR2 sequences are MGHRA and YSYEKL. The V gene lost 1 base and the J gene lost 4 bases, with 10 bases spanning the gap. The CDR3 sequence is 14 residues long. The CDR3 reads CASSQGTRATEAFF. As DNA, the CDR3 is TGCGCCAGCAGCCAAGGCACGAGGGCCACTGAAGCTTTCTTT.

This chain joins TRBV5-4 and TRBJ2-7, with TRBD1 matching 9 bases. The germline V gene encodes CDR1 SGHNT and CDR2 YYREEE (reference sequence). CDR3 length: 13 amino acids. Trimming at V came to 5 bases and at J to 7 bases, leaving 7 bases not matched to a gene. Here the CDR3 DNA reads TGTGCCAGCAGGCCCGGGACAGGGAATGAGCAGTACTTC. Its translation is CASRPGTGNEQYF. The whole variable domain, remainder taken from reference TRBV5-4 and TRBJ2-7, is ETGVTQSPTHLIKTRGQQVTLRCSSQSGHNTVSWYQQALGQGPQFIFQYYREEENGRGNFPPRFSGLQFPNYSSELNVNALELDDSALYLCASRPGTGNEQYFGPGTRLTVT.

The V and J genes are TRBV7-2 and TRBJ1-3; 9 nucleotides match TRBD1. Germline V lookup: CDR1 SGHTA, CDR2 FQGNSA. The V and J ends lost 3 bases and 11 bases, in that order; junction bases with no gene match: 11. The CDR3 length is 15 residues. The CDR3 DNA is TGTGCCAGCAGCTTGGGACAGGGAGGCATTTTTGCCATATATTTT. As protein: CASSLGQGGIFAIYF. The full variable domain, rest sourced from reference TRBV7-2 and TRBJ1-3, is GAGVSQSPSNKVTEKGKDVELRCDPISGHTALYWYRQSLGQGLEFLIYFQGNSAPDKSGLPSDRFSAERTGGSVSTLTIQRTQQEDSAVYLCASSLGQGGIFAIYFGEGSWLTVV.

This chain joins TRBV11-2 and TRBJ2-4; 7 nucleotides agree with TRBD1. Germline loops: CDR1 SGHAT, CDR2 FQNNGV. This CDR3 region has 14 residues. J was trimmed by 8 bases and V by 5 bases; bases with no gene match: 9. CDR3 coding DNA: TGTGCCAGCAGCCCCAGGGGGTTAGGATACATTCAGTACTTC. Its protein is CASSPRGLGYIQYF.

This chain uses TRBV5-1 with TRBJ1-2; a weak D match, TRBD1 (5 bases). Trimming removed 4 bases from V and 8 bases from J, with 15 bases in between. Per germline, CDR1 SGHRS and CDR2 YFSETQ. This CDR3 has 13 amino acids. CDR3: CASSPGDLWGYTF. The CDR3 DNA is TGCGCCAGCAGCCCGGGGGACCTCTGGGGCTACACCTTC.

Written as DNA, the CDR3 is TGTGCCAGTAGTATCACAGGGTTGAACTATGGCTACACCTTC. Translating it yields CASSITGLNYGYTF. The chain links TRBV19 to TRBJ1-2; weak D call: TRBD1 (6 bases). There are 14 residues in the CDR3. V was clipped by 3 bases and J by 2 bases, with 10 bases between them. The germline V gene has CDR1 LNHDA and CDR2 SQIVND (reference sequence).

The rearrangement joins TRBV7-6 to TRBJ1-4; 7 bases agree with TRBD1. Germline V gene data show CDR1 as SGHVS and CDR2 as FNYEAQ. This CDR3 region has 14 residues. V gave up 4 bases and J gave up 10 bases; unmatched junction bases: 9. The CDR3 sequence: CASSSPYRGGKLFF. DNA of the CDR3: TGTGCCAGCAGCTCCCCGTACAGGGGTGGAAAACTGTTTTTT.

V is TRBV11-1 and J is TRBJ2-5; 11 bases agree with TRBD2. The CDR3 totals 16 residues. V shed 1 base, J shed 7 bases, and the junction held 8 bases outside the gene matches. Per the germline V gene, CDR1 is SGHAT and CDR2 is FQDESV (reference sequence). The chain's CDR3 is CASSLGPGLAGGTQYF. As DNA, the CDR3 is TGTGCCAGCAGCTTAGGTCCGGGGCTAGCGGGGGGGACCCAGTACTTC. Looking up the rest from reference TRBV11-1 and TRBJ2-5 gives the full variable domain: EAEVAQSPRYKITEKSQAVAFWCDPISGHATLYWYRQILGQGPELLVQFQDESVVDDSQLPKDRFSAERLKGVDSTLKIQPAELGDSAMYLCASSLGPGLAGGTQYFGPGTRLLVL.

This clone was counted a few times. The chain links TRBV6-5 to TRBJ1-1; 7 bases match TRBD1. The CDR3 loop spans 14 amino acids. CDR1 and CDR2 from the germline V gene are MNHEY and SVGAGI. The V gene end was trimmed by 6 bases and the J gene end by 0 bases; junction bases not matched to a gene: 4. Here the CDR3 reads CASRRTGLNTEAFF. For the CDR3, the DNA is TGTGCCAGCAGGAGGACAGGTTTGAACACTGAAGCTTTCTTT.

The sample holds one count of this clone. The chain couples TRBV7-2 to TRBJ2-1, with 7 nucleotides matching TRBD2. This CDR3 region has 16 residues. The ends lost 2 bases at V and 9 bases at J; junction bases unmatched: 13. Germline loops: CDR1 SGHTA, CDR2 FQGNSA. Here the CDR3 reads CASSLSAGVGVGEQFF. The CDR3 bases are TGTGCCAGCAGCTTATCCGCGGGGGTAGGGGTCGGTGAGCAGTTCTTC.

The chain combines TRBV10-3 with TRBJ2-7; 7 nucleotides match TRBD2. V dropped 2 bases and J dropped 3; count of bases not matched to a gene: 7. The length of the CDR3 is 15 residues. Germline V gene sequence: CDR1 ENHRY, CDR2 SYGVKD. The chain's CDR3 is CAISEPGTISYEQYF. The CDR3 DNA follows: TGTGCCATCAGTGAGCCCGGGACTATCAGCTACGAGCAGTACTTC.

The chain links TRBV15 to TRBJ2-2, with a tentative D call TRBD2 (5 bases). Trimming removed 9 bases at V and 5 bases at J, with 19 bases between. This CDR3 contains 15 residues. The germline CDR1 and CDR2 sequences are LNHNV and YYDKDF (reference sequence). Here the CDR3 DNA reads TGTGCCACAAGATTAGAGATGACGGGAACCGGGGAGCTGTTTTTT. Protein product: CATRLEMTGTGELFF. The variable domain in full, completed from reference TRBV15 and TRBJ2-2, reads DAMVIQNPRYQVTQFGKPVTLSCSQTLNHNVMYWYQQKSSQAPKLLFHYYDKDFNNEADTPDNFQSRRPNTSFCFLDIRSPGLGDTAMYLCATRLEMTGTGELFFGEGSRLTVL.

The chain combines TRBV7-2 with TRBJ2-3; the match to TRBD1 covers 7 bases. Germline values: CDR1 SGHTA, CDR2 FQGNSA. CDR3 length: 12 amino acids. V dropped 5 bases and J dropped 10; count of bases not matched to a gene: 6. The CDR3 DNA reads TGTGCCAGCAGCGGGCGGACAGGTTCGCAGTATTTT. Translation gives CASSGRTGSQYF.

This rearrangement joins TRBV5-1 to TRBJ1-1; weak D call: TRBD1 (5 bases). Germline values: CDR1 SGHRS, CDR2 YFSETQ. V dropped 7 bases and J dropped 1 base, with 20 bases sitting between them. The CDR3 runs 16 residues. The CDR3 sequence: CASGTTLEGSNTEAFF. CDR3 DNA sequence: TGCGCCAGCGGGACCACCCTGGAGGGATCGAACACTGAAGCTTTCTTT. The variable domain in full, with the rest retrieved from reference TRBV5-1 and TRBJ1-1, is KAGVTQTPRYLIKTRGQQVTLSCSPISGHRSVSWYQQTPGQGLQFLFEYFSETQRNKGNFPGRFSGRQFSNSRSEMNVSTLELGDSALYLCASGTTLEGSNTEAFFGQGTRLTVV.

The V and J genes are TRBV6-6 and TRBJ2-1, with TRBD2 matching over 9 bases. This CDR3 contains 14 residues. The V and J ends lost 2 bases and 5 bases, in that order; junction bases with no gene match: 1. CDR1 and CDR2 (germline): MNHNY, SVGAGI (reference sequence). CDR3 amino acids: CASSYGTSNNEQFF. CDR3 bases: TGTGCCAGCAGTTACGGGACTAGCAACAATGAGCAGTTCTTC.

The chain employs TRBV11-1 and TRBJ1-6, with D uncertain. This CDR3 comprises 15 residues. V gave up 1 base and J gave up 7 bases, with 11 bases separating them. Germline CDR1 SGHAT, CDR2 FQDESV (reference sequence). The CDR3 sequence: CASSLGSGRNSPLHF. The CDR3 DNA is TGTGCCAGCAGCTTAGGTTCGGGTCGGAATTCACCCCTCCACTTT. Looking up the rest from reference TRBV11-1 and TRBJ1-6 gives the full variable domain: EAEVAQSPRYKITEKSQAVAFWCDPISGHATLYWYRQILGQGPELLVQFQDESVVDDSQLPKDRFSAERLKGVDSTLKIQPAELGDSAMYLCASSLGSGRNSPLHFGNGTRLTVT.

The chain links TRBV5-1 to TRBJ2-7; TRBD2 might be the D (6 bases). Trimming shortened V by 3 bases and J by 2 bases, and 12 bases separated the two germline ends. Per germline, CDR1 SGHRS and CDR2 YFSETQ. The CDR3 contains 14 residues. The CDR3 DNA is TGCGCCAGCAGCTCATTGCGGGGTACCTACGAGCAGTACTTC. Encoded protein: CASSSLRGTYEQYF.

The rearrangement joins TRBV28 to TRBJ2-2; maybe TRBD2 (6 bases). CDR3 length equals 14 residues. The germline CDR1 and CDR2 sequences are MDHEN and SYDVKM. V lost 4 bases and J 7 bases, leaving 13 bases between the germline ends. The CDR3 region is CASSSGERIGELFF. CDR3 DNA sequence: TGTGCCAGCAGTTCGGGAGAAAGGATCGGGGAGCTGTTTTTT. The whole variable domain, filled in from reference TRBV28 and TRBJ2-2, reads DVKVTQSSRYLVKRTGEKVFLECVQDMDHENMFWYRQDPGLGLRLIYFSYDVKMKEKGDIPEGYSVSREKKERFSLILESASTNQTSMYLCASSSGERIGELFFGEGSRLTVL.

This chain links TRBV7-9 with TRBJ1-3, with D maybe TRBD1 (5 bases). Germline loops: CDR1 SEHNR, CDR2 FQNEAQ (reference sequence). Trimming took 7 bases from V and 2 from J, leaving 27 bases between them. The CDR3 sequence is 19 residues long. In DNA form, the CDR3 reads TGTGCCAGCACCCCTCCAGGACATACCCTCCGTAGGACTGGAAACACCATATATTTT. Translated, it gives CASTPPGHTLRRTGNTIYF.

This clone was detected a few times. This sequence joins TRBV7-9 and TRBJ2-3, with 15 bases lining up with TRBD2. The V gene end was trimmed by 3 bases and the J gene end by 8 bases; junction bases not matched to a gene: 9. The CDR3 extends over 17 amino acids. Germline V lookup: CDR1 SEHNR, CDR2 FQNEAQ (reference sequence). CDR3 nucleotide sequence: TGTGCCAGCAGCTTGCGCCCGGGACTAGCGGGGGGCAGTACGCAGTATTTT. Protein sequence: CASSLRPGLAGGSTQYF. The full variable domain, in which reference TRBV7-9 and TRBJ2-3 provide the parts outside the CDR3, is DTGVSQNPRHKITKRGQNVTFRCDPISEHNRLYWYRQTLGQGPEFLTYFQNEAQLEKSRLLSDRFSAERPKGSFSTLEIQRTEQGDSAMYLCASSLRPGLAGGSTQYFGPGTRLTVL.